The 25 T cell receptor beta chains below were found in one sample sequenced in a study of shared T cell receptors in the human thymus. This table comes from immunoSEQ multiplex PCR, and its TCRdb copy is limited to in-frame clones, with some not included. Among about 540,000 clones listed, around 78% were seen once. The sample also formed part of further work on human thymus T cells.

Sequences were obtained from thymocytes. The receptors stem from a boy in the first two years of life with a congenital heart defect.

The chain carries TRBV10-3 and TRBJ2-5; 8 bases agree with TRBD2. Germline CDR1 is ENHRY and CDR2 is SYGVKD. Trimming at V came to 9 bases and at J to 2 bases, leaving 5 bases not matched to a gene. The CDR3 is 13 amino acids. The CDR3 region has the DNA TGTGCCATTAGCGGGACGCGACAAGAGACCCAGTACTTC. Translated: CAISGTRQETQYF.

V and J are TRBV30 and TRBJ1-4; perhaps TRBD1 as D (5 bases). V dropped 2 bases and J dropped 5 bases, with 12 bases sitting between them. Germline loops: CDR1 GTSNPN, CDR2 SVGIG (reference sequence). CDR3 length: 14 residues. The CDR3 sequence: CAWSPPGGNEKLFF. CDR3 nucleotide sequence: TGTGCCTGGAGTCCCCCCGGGGGAAATGAAAAACTGTTTTTT. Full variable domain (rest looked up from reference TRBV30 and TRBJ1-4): SQTIHQWPATLVQPVGSPLSLECTVEGTSNPNLYWYRQAAGRGLQLLFYSVGIGQISSEVPQNLSASRPQDRQFILSSKKLLLSDSGFYLCAWSPPGGNEKLFFGSGTQLSVL.

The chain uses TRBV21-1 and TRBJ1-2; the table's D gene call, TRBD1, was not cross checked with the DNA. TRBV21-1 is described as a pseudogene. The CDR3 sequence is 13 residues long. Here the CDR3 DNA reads TGTGCCAGGAGGACAGGGGACGGCTATGGCTACACCTTC. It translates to CARRTGDGYGYTF.

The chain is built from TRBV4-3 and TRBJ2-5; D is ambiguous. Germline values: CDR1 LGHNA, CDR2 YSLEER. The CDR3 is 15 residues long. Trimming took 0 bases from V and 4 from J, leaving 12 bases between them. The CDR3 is CASSQDQASSETQYF. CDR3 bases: TGCGCCAGCAGCCAAGATCAGGCGTCGTCAGAGACCCAGTACTTC.

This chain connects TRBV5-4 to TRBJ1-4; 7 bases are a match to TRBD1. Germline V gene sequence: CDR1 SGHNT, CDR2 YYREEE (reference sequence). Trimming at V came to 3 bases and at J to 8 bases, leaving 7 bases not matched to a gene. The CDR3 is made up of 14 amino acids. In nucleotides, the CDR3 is TGTGCCAGCAGCTACGGACAGGAGGGGGAAAAACTGTTTTTT. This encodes CASSYGQEGEKLFF.

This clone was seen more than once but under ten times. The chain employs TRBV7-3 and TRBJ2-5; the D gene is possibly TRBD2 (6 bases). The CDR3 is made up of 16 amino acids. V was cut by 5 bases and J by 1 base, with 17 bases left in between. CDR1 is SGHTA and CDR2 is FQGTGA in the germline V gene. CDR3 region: CASSPHPGLGQETQYF. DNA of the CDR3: TGTGCCAGCAGCCCGCATCCGGGACTGGGCCAAGAGACCCAGTACTTC.

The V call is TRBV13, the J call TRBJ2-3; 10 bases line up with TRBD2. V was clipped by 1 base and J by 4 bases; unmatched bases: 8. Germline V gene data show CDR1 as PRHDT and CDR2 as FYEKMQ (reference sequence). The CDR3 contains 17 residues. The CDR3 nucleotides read TGTGCCAGCAGCTTAGTACAAAGCGGGAGGGGCGCAGATACGCAGTATTTT. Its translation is CASSLVQSGRGADTQYF.

The CDR3 DNA reads as TGTGCCAGCAGCCGTAATATCACAGATACGCAGTATTTT. This sequence encodes CASSRNITDTQYF. The chain couples TRBV27 to TRBJ2-3; no firm D call. This CDR3 spans 13 amino acids. V lost 6 bases and J lost 2, with 9 bases in between. CDR1 is MNHEY and CDR2 is SMNVEV in the germline V gene (reference sequence).

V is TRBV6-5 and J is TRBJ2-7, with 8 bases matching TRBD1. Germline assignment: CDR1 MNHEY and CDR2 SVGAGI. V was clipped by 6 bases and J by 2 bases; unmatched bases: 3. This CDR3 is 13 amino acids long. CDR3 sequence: CASSRTGTYEQYF. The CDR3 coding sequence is TGTGCCAGCAGCCGGACAGGGACCTACGAGCAGTACTTC.

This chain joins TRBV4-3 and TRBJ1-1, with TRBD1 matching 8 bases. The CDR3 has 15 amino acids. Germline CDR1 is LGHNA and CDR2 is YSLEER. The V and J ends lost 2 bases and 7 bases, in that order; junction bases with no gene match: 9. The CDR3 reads CASSQNRGGSYEAFF. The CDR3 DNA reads TGCGCCAGCAGCCAAAACAGGGGGGGCTCTTATGAAGCTTTCTTT.

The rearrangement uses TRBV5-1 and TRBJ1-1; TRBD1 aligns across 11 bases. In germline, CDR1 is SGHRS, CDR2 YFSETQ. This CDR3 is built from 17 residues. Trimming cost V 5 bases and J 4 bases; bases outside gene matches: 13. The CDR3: CASREGQGEFEGTEAFF. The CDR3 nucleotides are TGCGCCAGCAGGGAGGGACAGGGGGAATTTGAGGGCACTGAAGCTTTCTTT.

CDR3 sequence: CASRSEVDRRNQPQHF. DNA of the CDR3: TGCGCCAGCAGATCAGAGGTCGACAGGCGTAATCAGCCCCAGCATTTT. This sequence joins TRBV5-1 and TRBJ1-5, with a possible D match to TRBD1 (6 bases). Germline-derived CDR1 and CDR2 are SGHRS and YFSETQ. CDR3 length: 16 residues. V lost 5 bases and J lost 4, with 19 bases in between.

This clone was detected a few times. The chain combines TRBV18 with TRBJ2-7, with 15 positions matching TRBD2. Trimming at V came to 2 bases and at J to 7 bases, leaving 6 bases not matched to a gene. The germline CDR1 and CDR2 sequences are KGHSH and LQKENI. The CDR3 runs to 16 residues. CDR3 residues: CASSPAGLAGGAEQYF. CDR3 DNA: TGTGCCAGCTCACCAGCCGGACTAGCGGGAGGGGCGGAGCAGTACTTC.

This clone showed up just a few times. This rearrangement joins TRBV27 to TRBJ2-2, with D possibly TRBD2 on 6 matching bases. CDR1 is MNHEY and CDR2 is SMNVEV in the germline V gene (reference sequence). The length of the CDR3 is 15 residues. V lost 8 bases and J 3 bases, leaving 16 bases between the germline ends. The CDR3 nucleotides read TGTGCCAGCTCCTACGGGGGAAGACACACCGGGGAGCTGTTTTTT. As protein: CASSYGGRHTGELFF.

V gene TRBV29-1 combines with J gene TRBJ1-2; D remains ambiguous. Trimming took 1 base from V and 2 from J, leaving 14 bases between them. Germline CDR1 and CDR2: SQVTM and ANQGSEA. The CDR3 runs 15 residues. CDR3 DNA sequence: TGCAGCGTTGAAGGGAAAAGCGAACGCAACTATGGCTACACCTTC. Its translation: CSVEGKSERNYGYTF.

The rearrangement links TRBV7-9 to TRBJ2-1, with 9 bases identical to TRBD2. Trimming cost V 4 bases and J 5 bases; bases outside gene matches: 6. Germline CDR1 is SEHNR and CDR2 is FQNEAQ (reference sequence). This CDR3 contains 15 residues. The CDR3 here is CASSSSGKSHNEQFF. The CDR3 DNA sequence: TGTGCCAGCAGCTCTAGCGGGAAGTCCCACAATGAGCAGTTCTTC.

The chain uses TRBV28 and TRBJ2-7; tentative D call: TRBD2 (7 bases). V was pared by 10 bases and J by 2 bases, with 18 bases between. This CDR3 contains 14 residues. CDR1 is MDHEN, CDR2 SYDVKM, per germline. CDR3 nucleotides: TGTGCCAAAACAGGGCCTAGCGGAACCTACGAGCAGTACTTC. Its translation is CAKTGPSGTYEQYF.

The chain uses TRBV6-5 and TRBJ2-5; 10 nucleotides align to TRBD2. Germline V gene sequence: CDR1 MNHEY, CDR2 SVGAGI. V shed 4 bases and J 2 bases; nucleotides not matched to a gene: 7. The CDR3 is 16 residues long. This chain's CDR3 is CASSWVAGGRQETQYF. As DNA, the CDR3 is TGTGCCAGCAGTTGGGTAGCGGGAGGTCGTCAAGAGACCCAGTACTTC.

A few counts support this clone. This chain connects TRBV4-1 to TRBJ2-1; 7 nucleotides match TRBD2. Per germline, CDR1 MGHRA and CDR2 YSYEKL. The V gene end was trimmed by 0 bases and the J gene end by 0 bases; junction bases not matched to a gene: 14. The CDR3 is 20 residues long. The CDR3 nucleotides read TGCGCCAGCAGCCAAGAGGGGCCAGCGGGATTTCATTTCTCCTACAATGAGCAGTTCTTC. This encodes CASSQEGPAGFHFSYNEQFF.

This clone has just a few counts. The DNA for the CDR3 is TGTGCCAGCAGCGGGTCAGCAACTAATGAAAAACTGTTTTTT. This gives the protein CASSGSATNEKLFF. This sequence joins TRBV9 and TRBJ1-4, with no clear D. Germline V gene data show CDR1 as SGDLS and CDR2 as YYNGEE. Trimming took 3 bases from V and 0 from J, leaving 6 bases between them. The CDR3 consists of 14 residues.

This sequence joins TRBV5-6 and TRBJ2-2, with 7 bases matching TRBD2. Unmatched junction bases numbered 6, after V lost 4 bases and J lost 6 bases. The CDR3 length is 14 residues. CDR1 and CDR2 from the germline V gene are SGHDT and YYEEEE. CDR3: CASSLVRGAGELFF. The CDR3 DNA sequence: TGTGCCAGCAGCCTGGTACGGGGGGCCGGGGAGCTGTTTTTT. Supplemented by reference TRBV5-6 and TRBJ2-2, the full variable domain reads DAGVTQSPTHLIKTRGQQVTLRCSPKSGHDTVSWYQQALGQGPQFIFQYYEEEERQRGNFPDRFSGHQFPNYSSELNVNALLLGDSALYLCASSLVRGAGELFFGEGSRLTVL.

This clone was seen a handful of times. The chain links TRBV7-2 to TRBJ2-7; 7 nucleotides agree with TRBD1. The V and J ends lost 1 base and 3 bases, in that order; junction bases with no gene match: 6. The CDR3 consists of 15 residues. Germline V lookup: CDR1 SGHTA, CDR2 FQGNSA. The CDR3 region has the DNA TGTGCCAGCAGCTTAGGGGGGCACAGGGGCTACGAGCAGTACTTC. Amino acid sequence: CASSLGGHRGYEQYF.

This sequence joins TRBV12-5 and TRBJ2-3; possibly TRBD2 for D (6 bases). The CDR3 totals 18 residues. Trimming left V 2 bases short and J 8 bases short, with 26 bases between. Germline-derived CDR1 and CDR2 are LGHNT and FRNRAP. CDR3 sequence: CASGLTLVRDGGLGTQYF. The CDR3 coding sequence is TGTGCTAGTGGTTTGACCCTAGTTCGGGACGGAGGGTTGGGTACGCAGTATTTT.

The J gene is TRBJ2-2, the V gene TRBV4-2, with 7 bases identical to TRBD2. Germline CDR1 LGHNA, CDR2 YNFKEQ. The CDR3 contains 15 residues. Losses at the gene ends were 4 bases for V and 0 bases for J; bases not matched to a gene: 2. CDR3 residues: CASSPSGTNTGELFF. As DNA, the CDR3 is TGTGCCAGCAGCCCTAGCGGAACGAACACCGGGGAGCTGTTTTTT.

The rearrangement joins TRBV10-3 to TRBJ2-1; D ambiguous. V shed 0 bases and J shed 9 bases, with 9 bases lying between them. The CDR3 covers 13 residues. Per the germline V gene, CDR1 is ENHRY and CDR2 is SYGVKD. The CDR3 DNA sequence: TGTGCCATCAGTGAGTCGTCGTCAGTTGAGCAGTTCTTC. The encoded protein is CAISESSSVEQFF.